This T cell receptor beta chain was recorded in a study of blood T cell repertoires in COVID-19 (dated by TCRdb to 2020 to 2022). Study-wide context: The collaborator samples originated in the United States, Italy and Spain and spanned the acute and convalescent phases of COVID-19. The prospective study material was composed of cDNA or gDNA derived from T cells, B-cell-depleted T cells, or PBMCs. A freely available public database, intended as a resource for researchers studying the immune response to SARS-CoV-2, is where the repertoires were released. The dataset comprised deeply sampled blood TCRbeta repertoires from subjects exposed to, actively infected with, or recovered from COVID-19. Where available, HLA class I and class II types were obtained from metadata supplied by the sample provider rather than from assay-based typing. Samples came from the ongoing ImmuneRACE study (first 160 participants) plus 1,254 subjects from 6 global collaborators. A de-identified subject ID, COVID-19 status, age in years and sex were almost always included in the sample metadata.

The CDR3 numbers 16 residues from cysteine through phenylalanine. The sequence is cut down to CDR3 DNA, 48 bases in frame from base 1. The immunoSEQ Assay, a bias-controlled multiplex PCR, was used to amplify TCRbeta CDR3 regions from genomic DNA. As for the original processing: The number of nucleated cells in each sample was estimated from the amplification of reference gene primers within the assay. Sequence reads were collapsed and filtered to measure the absolute abundance of every unique TCRbeta CDR3 rearrangement. For each sample, productive Simpson clonality was calculated as the square root of Simpson's diversity index over productive rearrangements. The table comes from immuneACCESS by way of TCRdb, which keeps in-frame sequences with V and J called. Part of the clones is missing from these tables; in studies checked, under half for an unresolved V gene and the rest for unknown reasons. From that table come the V and J calls and clone size; the DNA was used to work out D and trimming. Counted in this sample were about 260,000 clones; about 90% of them appeared once. The top ten clonotypes cover under 3% of the sample.

The study at large found these results: The quantity of clinical and demographic metadata differed by source and by participant and was supplied without curation.

About this clone: The specificity of this receptor is unknown. Within one base of it there is no much larger clone, and no base qualities were kept.

One collaborating source in Seattle enrolled patients while the patients were actively infected and followed the patients over time throughout the course of disease. Whole blood was collected in K2EDTA tubes by collaborating institutions according to the institutions' own protocols. For TCRbeta analysis, collaborators shipped samples in one of three forms: frozen whole blood, isolated PBMCs, or DNA extracted from either of those sample types. Rearrangement joined TRBV12-2 to TRBJ2-1; the table's D call, TRBD2, was not checked against the DNA. TRBV12-2 corresponds to a pseudogene. The specimen sequenced was peripheral blood. The origin of this receptor is a person under 30 with COVID-19, enrolled during active disease. The CDR3 here reads CASRLTTGEGRNEQFF. The DNA sequence reads TGTGCAAGTCGCTTAACGACGGGAGAGGGGAGGAATGAGCAGTTCTTC.